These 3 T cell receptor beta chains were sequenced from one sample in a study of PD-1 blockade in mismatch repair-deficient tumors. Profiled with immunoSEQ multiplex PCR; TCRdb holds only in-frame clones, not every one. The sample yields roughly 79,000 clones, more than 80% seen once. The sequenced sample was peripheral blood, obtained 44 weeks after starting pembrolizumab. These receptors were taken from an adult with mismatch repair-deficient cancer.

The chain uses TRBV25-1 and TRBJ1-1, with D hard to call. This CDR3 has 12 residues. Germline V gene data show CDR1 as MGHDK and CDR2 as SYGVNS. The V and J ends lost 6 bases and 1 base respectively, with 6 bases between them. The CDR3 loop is CASSLGNTEAFF. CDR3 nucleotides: TGTGCCAGCAGCCTAGGGAACACTGAAGCTTTCTTT.

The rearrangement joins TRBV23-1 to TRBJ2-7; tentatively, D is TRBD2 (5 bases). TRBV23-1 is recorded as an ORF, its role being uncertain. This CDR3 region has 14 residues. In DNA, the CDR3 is TGCGCGCATGGGGAGAGGGATCTGCCCTACGAGCAGTACTTC. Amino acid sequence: CAHGERDLPYEQYF.

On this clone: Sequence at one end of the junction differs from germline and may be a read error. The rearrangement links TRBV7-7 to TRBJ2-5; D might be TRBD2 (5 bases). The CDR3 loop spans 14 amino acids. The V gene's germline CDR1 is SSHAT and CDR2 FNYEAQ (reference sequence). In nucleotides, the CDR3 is TGTGCTAGCAGCTTAGTAGCGACCCAAGAGACCCAGTACTTC. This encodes CASSLVATQETQYF.